The 8 T cell receptor beta chains below were found in one sample sequenced in a study of beta chain features in type 1 diabetes. Study observations and caveats: Researchers report that Type 1 diabetes patients had moderately but significantly shorter TCRB CDR3s across all four CD4+ subsets.

Their antigens remain unidentified. Isolated RNA was reverse transcribed in full, so expressed TCRB transcripts were sequenced. Sequenced by immunoSEQ multiplex PCR; TCRdb stores in-frame clones only, minus some. The sample has under 200,000 clones, around 8% seen once; the top ten hold 0.54%. The sequencing input was central memory CD4+ T cells from blood. The receptors were gathered from a woman under 30 with type 1 diabetes.

This clone was found a few times. The chain couples TRBV30 to TRBJ2-1, with 14 bases matching TRBD2. This CDR3 has 14 residues. Losses at the gene ends were 3 bases for V and 12 bases for J; bases not matched to a gene: 7. Germline V lookup: CDR1 GTSNPN, CDR2 SVGIG (reference sequence). CDR3 DNA sequence: TGTGCCTGGAGGGGACTAGCGGGAGTTTCGGGGCAGTTCTTC. This sequence encodes CAWRGLAGVSGQFF.

This clone was recorded a few times. The chain carries TRBV5-1 and TRBJ2-1, with D perhaps TRBD2 (6 bases). Germline CDR1 is SGHRS and CDR2 is YFSETQ. V dropped 3 bases and J dropped 2 bases, with 12 bases sitting between them. This CDR3 comprises 15 residues. This chain's CDR3 is CASSSQRVAYNEQFF. The CDR3 nucleotides read TGCGCCAGCAGCTCGCAGCGGGTGGCCTACAATGAGCAGTTCTTC.

V is TRBV6-6 and J is TRBJ2-3; D unresolved. Germline lookup yields CDR1 MNHNY and CDR2 SVGAGI (reference sequence). V lost 5 bases and J lost 0, with 9 bases in between. The CDR3 has 14 residues. Here the CDR3 reads CASSPRPSTDTQYF. For the CDR3, the DNA is TGTGCCAGCAGTCCGAGGCCTAGCACAGATACGCAGTATTTT.

The rearrangement joins TRBV4-3 to TRBJ2-4; 10 bases align to TRBD2. The CDR3 covers 14 residues. J was trimmed by 11 bases and V by 1 base; bases with no gene match: 5. The germline gives CDR1 LGHNA, CDR2 YSLEER. The CDR3 protein is CASSQVPSGGLQYF. The CDR3 DNA sequence: TGCGCCAGCAGCCAAGTCCCTAGCGGGGGCCTTCAGTACTTC.

This clone was seen repeatedly, ten times or more. The J gene is TRBJ2-5, the V gene TRBV5-4, with D maybe TRBD1 (5 bases). Per germline, CDR1 SGHNT and CDR2 YYREEE (reference sequence). V lost 4 bases to trimming and J lost 5 bases, with 15 bases between them. The CDR3 is 14 amino acids. This CDR3 is CASSLQGSAETQYF. In nucleotides, the CDR3 is TGTGCCAGCAGCCTGCAGGGTTCGGCGGAGACCCAGTACTTC.

This clone has just a few counts. CDR3 in DNA: TGCAGCGTTGAAGATCAGGGGACACCTTATGGCTACACCTTC. Translated: CSVEDQGTPYGYTF. This sequence joins TRBV29-1 and TRBJ1-2; D might be TRBD1 (6 bases). The V end lost 0 bases, the J end lost 5 bases, and 13 bases lay between the germline ends. This CDR3 is 14 amino acids long. Germline V gene sequence: CDR1 SQVTM, CDR2 ANQGSEA.

The chain is built from TRBV28 and TRBJ2-7; TRBD1 matches at 12 bases. The CDR3 length is 15 residues. CDR1 and CDR2 (germline): MDHEN, SYDVKM. V gave up 6 bases and J gave up 3 bases; unmatched junction bases: 6. The CDR3 loop is CASRSGTGGYYEQYF. The CDR3 DNA reads as TGTGCCAGCAGATCAGGGACAGGGGGCTACTACGAGCAGTACTTC.

The rearrangement joins TRBV6-5 to TRBJ2-1, with D possibly TRBD2 on 5 matching bases. The V and J ends lost 5 bases and 3 bases respectively, with 8 bases between them. Germline-derived CDR1 and CDR2 are MNHEY and SVGAGI. The CDR3 is made up of 13 amino acids. The CDR3 spells CASSPRDYNEQFF. As DNA, the CDR3 is TGTGCCAGCAGTCCCCGGGACTACAATGAGCAGTTCTTC.